This entry is about one T cell receptor (beta chain). TCRdb redid the calling of the RT-PCR reads with MiXCR, one entry per CDR3 protein. The sample carries 650,000 to 800,000 distinct CDR3 sequences, about 14% recorded once. There are 16 residues in the CDR3. Germline V gene lookup returns CDR1 SGHTA and CDR2 FQGNSA. Trimming removed 4 bases from V and 0 bases from J, with 14 bases in between. The TCR comes from a female donor in good health, serving as a healthy control. The source material was memory CD4+ T cells from blood. V and J are TRBV7-2 and TRBJ2-3, with a tentative D call TRBD2 (5 bases). This CDR3 is CASSSEQWESTDTQYF. In DNA, the CDR3 is TGTGCCAGCAGCTCCGAACAGTGGGAGAGCACAGATACGCAGTATTTT.